This T cell receptor beta chain is from a study of T cell responses to AZD1222 COVID-19 vaccine. Clones were read by immunoSEQ multiplex PCR, and TCRdb kept only the in-frame ones, dropping some. Of about 150,000 clones in the sample, 75% to 95% were seen once. A remark on this clone: What it binds is unknown.

Overall study results and limits: Two doses of AZD1222 preceded a rise in Spike-specific TCR breadth and depth. Repertoires in all cases were sampled only once the peak T cell response had passed. Donors, mostly white British, included more females; clonal diversity was possibly underestimated. A reported finding is that nearly half of spike-specific TCRs target unmutated variant regions.

Germline CDR1 SEHNR, CDR2 FQNEAQ (reference sequence). With 1 base removed from V and 0 bases from J, the gap between germline ends came to 6 bases. This CDR3 has 14 amino acids. The chain is built from TRBV7-9 and TRBJ1-1; D uncertain. This sequence originates from an adult who received the AZD1222 COVID-19 vaccine. Sequencing used peripheral blood, obtained 28 days after the second AZD1222 dose. For the CDR3, the DNA is TGTGCCAGCAGCTTAGTCGCACTGAACACTGAAGCTTTCTTT. Translation: CASSLVALNTEAFF.